This passage covers 16 T cell receptor beta chains from one sample sequenced in a study of blood T cells in healthy people across ages. PCR was performed a second time for about 7 to 11 cycles using a sample-barcoded 5' primer and a J-beta primer mix. TCRdb itself ran the 5' RACE reads through MiXCR, one entry per CDR3 protein. Among about 800,000 distinct CDR3 sequences listed, 58% were seen once. The sample taken for sequencing was blood. Receptors originate from a man aged 25-40 years in good health.

This clonotype was counted only a few times. DNA for the CDR3: TGTGCCAGCATCAAAGCGGGAGAGGGCGAGACCCAGTACTTC. This translates into CASIKAGEGETQYF. This sequence joins TRBV28 and TRBJ2-5; 8 bases are a match to TRBD2. The trim removed 7 bases at V and 5 bases at J, leaving 9 bases unmatched. The CDR3 runs 14 residues. Germline V CDR1 and CDR2: MDHEN, SYDVKM.

This clonotype has ten or more counts. A much larger clonotype is one base distant, so this may be a read error. The chain couples TRBV27 to TRBJ2-7; TRBD1 matches at 7 bases. The CDR3 sequence is 14 residues long. V dropped 5 bases and J dropped 6; count of bases not matched to a gene: 10. The V gene's germline CDR1 is MNHEY and CDR2 SMNVEV (reference sequence). The DNA for the CDR3 is TGTGCCAGCAGTGTAGCGACAGGGATGGTCGAGCAGTACTTC. It is translated as CASSVATGMVEQYF.

The chain links TRBV29-1 to TRBJ2-7; D perhaps matches TRBD2 (6 bases). V was shortened by 6 bases and J by 1 base, with 13 bases between the two germline ends. The CDR3 spans 13 residues. The germline gives CDR1 SQVTM, CDR2 ANQGSEA. In nucleotides, the CDR3 is TGCAGCGTAGGCCTGGGAGGTTCCTACGAGCAGTACTTC. It encodes CSVGLGGSYEQYF.

This clonotype showed up just a few times. V usage is TRBV4-2 and J usage is TRBJ2-7; either TRBD1 or TRBD2 may supply D (5 bases each). Trimming shortened V by 4 bases and J by 4 bases, and 14 bases separated the two germline ends. The CDR3 loop spans 14 amino acids. CDR1 and CDR2 (germline): LGHNA, YNFKEQ. The CDR3, as DNA: TGTGCCAGCAGCCCTCGGGACCAGGCTTACGAGCAGTACTTC. Protein sequence: CASSPRDQAYEQYF.

This clonotype was recorded once. An end of the junction differs from the germline gene, which may be a read error. This sequence joins TRBV10-1 and TRBJ2-5, with D maybe TRBD1 (5 bases). In germline, CDR1 is WNHNN, CDR2 SYGVQD (reference sequence). The CDR3 covers 14 residues. The CDR3: CASSATRQQEIQYF. DNA of the CDR3: TGCGCCAGCAGCGCGACCCGACAGCAAGAGATCCAGTACTTC.

V is TRBV27 and J is TRBJ2-7, with D possibly TRBD1 on 6 matching bases. Trimming took 6 bases from V and 2 from J, leaving 17 bases between them. Per the germline V gene, CDR1 is MNHEY and CDR2 is SMNVEV (reference sequence). This CDR3 spans 15 amino acids. The chain's CDR3 is CASSPLVWGPYEQYF. The CDR3 region has the DNA TGTGCCAGCAGCCCACTAGTTTGGGGGCCCTACGAGCAGTACTTC.

The chain has TRBV4-1 and TRBJ2-3; 10 bases agree with TRBD2. Per the germline V gene, CDR1 is MGHRA and CDR2 is YSYEKL. V shed 2 bases, J shed 1 base, and the junction held 9 bases outside the gene matches. There are 18 residues in the CDR3. The CDR3 DNA is TGCGCCAGCAGCCAACTTAGCGGGAGCGGGGGGGGCACAGATACGCAGTATTTT. Amino acids: CASSQLSGSGGGTDTQYF.

The chain links TRBV6-1 to TRBJ1-2, with TRBD1 as a possible D gene (6 bases). Germline CDR1 reads MNHNS; CDR2 reads SASEGT. CDR3 length equals 15 residues. The V end was cut by 5 bases, the J end by 1 base, with 14 bases between. CDR3 sequence: CASSLDTGFNYGYTF. Written as DNA, the CDR3 is TGTGCCAGCAGTTTGGATACAGGGTTTAACTATGGCTACACCTTC.

The chain combines TRBV2 with TRBJ2-5; TRBD2 matches 7 bases. J gave up 5 bases and V 6 bases, and 12 bases lay outside the gene matches. CDR1 and CDR2 (germline): SNHLY, FYNNEI. CDR3 length equals 15 residues. The CDR3 DNA reads TGTGCCAGCAGCGACCTATACGGAGCGGGGGAGACCCAGTACTTC. It encodes CASSDLYGAGETQYF.

The chain has TRBV20-1 and TRBJ1-1; no clear D. This CDR3 is 14 amino acids long. V lost 5 bases, J lost 5 bases, and 18 bases lay in between. Germline CDR1 DFQATT, CDR2 SNEGSKA (reference sequence). The CDR3 DNA reads as TGCAGTGCTTTCCGTAGTGGGCGGGAGACTGAAGCTTTCTTT. Its protein product is CSAFRSGRETEAFF.

The chain combines TRBV20-1 with TRBJ2-3; perhaps TRBD2 as D (6 bases). CDR1 is DFQATT and CDR2 is SNEGSKA in the germline V gene (reference sequence). Deletions cut 2 bases from V and 0 bases from J, with 9 bases between. This CDR3 has 14 amino acids. The CDR3 sequence: CSARTRGSTDTQYF. The CDR3 DNA sequence: TGCAGTGCTAGAACCCGGGGGAGCACAGATACGCAGTATTTT.

This clonotype was seen only once. The rearrangement joins TRBV20-1 to TRBJ2-3, with a possible D match to TRBD1 (6 bases). CDR1 and CDR2 from the germline V gene are DFQATT and SNEGSKA (reference sequence). The germline V and J ends were trimmed by 1 base and 1 base, with 9 bases remaining between them. The CDR3 totals 14 residues. The DNA for the CDR3 is TGCAGTGCTAGAGGGGGGCTACGCACAGATACGCAGTATTTT. It codes for CSARGGLRTDTQYF.

This clonotype occurred many times. DNA of the CDR3: TGTGCCAGCAGCGTAAAGGGTCAGGCCGTCCTGTACTTC. This translates into CASSVKGQAVLYF. The chain carries TRBV7-2 and TRBJ2-5, with unresolved D. V dropped 5 bases and J dropped 13 bases, with 20 bases sitting between them. This CDR3 has 13 residues. Germline V gives CDR1 SGHTA, CDR2 FQGNSA. Full variable domain (rest looked up from reference TRBV7-2 and TRBJ2-5): GAGVSQSPSNKVTEKGKDVELRCDPISGHTALYWYRQSLGQGLEFLIYFQGNSAPDKSGLPSDRFSAERTGGSVSTLTIQRTQQEDSAVYLCASSVKGQAVLYFGPGTRLLVL.

The chain recombines TRBV9 with TRBJ2-5, with 8 bases that match TRBD1. Near its end, the DNA agrees better with TRBJ2-7, so the J call may be wrong. The CDR3 has 15 residues. Germline V gene lookup returns CDR1 SGDLS and CDR2 YYNGEE. The CDR3 DNA follows: TGTGCCAGCAGCTCACGCCCGGGACAGGAGTACGAGCAGTACTTC. It encodes CASSSRPGQEYEQYF.

The chain has TRBV3-1 and TRBJ2-7, with TRBD2 as a possible D gene (6 bases). The assigned J gene may be wrong: the sequence end matches TRBJ2-5 better. The CDR3 loop spans 13 amino acids. CDR1 is LGHDT and CDR2 is YNNKEL in the germline V gene (reference sequence). The CDR3 DNA sequence: TGTGCCAGCAGCCAAACGGCCGGGAGGACCCAGTACTTC. Translation: CASSQTAGRTQYF.

There are a few counts of this clonotype. The genes are TRBV4-3 and TRBJ2-5; D may be TRBD1 (6 bases). Matching the DNA end better, TRBJ2-7 makes the J call doubtful. The CDR3 totals 16 residues. Germline V lookup: CDR1 LGHNA, CDR2 YSLEER. CDR3 DNA: TGCGCCAGCAGCCAAGAAGAGAGGGGGAGTTTGTACGAGCAGTACTTC. It translates to CASSQEERGSLYEQYF.